What follows describes a single T cell receptor (beta chain). Its recognized antigen is unknown. One end of the junction fails to match germline, which may point to a read error. These data originate in a study of tumor-infiltrating lymphocytes in primary liver carcinoma (TCRdb year 2017). Broadly, across the study: Hepatocellular carcinoma (four) or combined HCC and intrahepatic cholangiocarcinoma (one) was present in the five patients, who were three men and two women aged 30 to 69 years. The five patients had tumors of stage T1-T3 N0M0, with maximum diameters ranging from about 4 to 11 cm. Each sample produced roughly 3.5 to 8 million productive TCRbeta reads, and read depth showed no significant difference between tissue types. TCRbeta repertoire sequencing, expression microarrays and whole-exome sequencing were combined in the study across five regions of each liver tumor, with adjacent normal tissue and blood also included. TCRbeta repertoire sequencing covered 35 specimens from 5 patients: 25 tumor regions, 5 adjacent noncancerous liver tissues and 5 peripheral blood samples. To link TCRbeta repertoire diversity to the local molecular phenotype, the 25 or so tumor region samples were profiled with Agilent mRNA microarrays. Repertoires from technical replicates were highly reproducible, with mean shared-clone rates around 0.89 and correlation coefficients above 0.95. The paper's findings and limits, for the study overall: Only 4 or 5 patients were included in the study, and the authors note that the findings should be validated in a larger study. Just about 7-25% of top clones turned up in all five regions of a tumor, which suggests spatial heterogeneity among tumor-infiltrating T cells. Compared with blood, tumors had a significantly larger share of the repertoire taken up by the top 250 clones (p = 0.039). Consistent with antigen-driven expansion, pairs of tumor regions showed higher repertoire overlap (mean roughly 35%) than either tumor-adjacent pairs (approximately 17%) or tumor-blood pairs (around 15%). Bulk unsorted samples precluded comparing CD4+ and CD8+ T cell repertoires. Only the TCR beta chain was sequenced, which likely underestimates true repertoire diversity because unpaired alpha chains were not captured.

Using a constant-region primer and ProtoScript II reverse transcriptase, TCRbeta-specific cDNA was reverse-transcribed from approximately 500 ng total RNA. Construction of the TCRbeta libraries relied on three nested rounds of multiplex PCR, following a slightly modified ARM-PCR procedure. Multiplex TRBV1-TRBV30 forward primers and a Cbeta reverse primer were used in the first two PCR rounds, each of which was run for approximately 9 cycles. Sample barcodes and Illumina adapters were added in a final 25-cycle PCR using Deep VentR polymerase. Before sequencing, amplicons of 200-500 bp were gel-purified using a QIAquick gel extraction kit. An Illumina HiSeq 2500 was used to sequence the TCRbeta amplicons with 250-bp paired-end reads. Per the original workflow: Quality trimming of reads was performed with Trimmomatic v0.33, and paired reads were merged with FLASH v1.2.11 so that full CDR3 sequences could be recovered. V, D and J germline segments were assigned to the rearranged TCRbeta sequences using MiGEC v1.2.1b. Clonotype statistics and Shannon-Wiener diversity indices were calculated with VDJtools v1.0.0. To cut down on sampling bias, every analysis after diversity analysis relied on just the 250 most abundant clonotypes from each sample. TCRdb reran the public reads through fastp at Q25 and MiXCR, keeping productive beta chains. Rows matching on CDR3 protein sequence are summarized as one entry with the most common DNA and genes. TCRdb, not the authors, supplied the V and J calls. The sample table lists some 22,000 distinct CDR3 sequences, roughly three quarters of them with a count of one. The ten largest clones capture under 35% of the sample.

Without any cell sorting, total RNA and DNA were co-extracted from approximately 20-30 mg of bulk tissue using the AllPrep DNA/RNA mini kit. Between late 2015 and March 2016, five patients in China with histopathologically diagnosed primary liver carcinoma had surgical resection. Chronic HBV infection was present in the patients, and the patients were treatment-naive at sampling. Each tumor was sampled at five spatially separated regions: the superior, inferior, left-lateral and right-lateral poles and the tumor centre. According to histology, viable tumor cells made up more than 80% of every tumor sample. Fresh tumor and adjacent tissue pieces were bisected; one half was stored in RNAlater at -80°C, the other sent for histology. As encoded in the germline V gene, CDR1 is SGHAT while CDR2 is FQNNGV. The CDR3 runs 16 residues from the cysteine to the phenylalanine. The read is trimmed to its CDR3 DNA, 48 bases read in frame from base 1.

The rearrangement combines TRBV11-2 with TRBJ2-2; TRBD2 might be the D gene, on 5 matching bases. What was sequenced was liver tumor tissue from sampling region 5. The cell subset or site label of this sample denotes: tumor region T5, tumor centre. The receptor was derived from a woman aged 25 to 39 with primary liver carcinoma and hepatitis B virus infection. The bases read TGTGCCAGCAGCTTAGTTGGGTTCGTGAACACCGGGGAGTTGTTTTTT. It translates to CASSLVGFVNTGELFF.